This TCR beta chain is drawn from a study of early T cells in non-severe SARS-CoV-2 infection. Study context: Sequencing was performed on bulk RNA from unsorted whole blood, leaving chains unpaired.

This CDR3 is built from 14 residues. V was clipped by 6 bases and J by 7 bases; unmatched bases: 10. Germline V lookup: CDR1 MNHEY, CDR2 SVGAGI. The library protocol tagged individual cDNA molecules with unique molecular identifiers. Each CDR3 protein gets one entry after TCRdb re-called the 5' RACE reads with MiXCR. Counted here are about 70,000 distinct CDR3 sequences, approximately 12% occurring once; the ten biggest clones make up about a sixth. About this clonotype: Its antigen is not identified.

General study results and limits: VDJdb matching skewed toward anti-spike CD8 responses, missing private and CD4 specificities.

The sample in question was whole blood, obtained at baseline. This clonotype was sampled from an adult who was a healthcare worker with PCR-confirmed SARS-CoV-2 infection or an uninfected control (not recorded which). The donor label of this sample is uncertain. The rearrangement links TRBV6-5 to TRBJ2-7, with 9 bases aligning to TRBD1. The CDR3 DNA reads TGTGCCAGCAGCGCACGGGACAGGGTGGAGGAGCAGTACTTC. Translated, it gives CASSARDRVEEQYF.